These 31 T cell receptor beta chains originate from one sample sequenced in a study of shared clonotypes between healthy human individuals. CD45RO-negative CD8 cells positively selected for CCR7 made up the naive population, which excluded terminally differentiated effector memory CD45RA+ cells. This table comes from immunoSEQ multiplex PCR, and its TCRdb copy is limited to in-frame clones, with some not included. The sample holds over 800,000 clones, over 90% seen once. What was sequenced was naive CD8+ T cells sorted from blood. Source of these receptors: a man aged 25-45 years in good health.

The rearrangement links TRBV6-1 to TRBJ2-1; 9 nucleotides line up with TRBD2. Germline V gives CDR1 MNHNS, CDR2 SASEGT. The CDR3 totals 16 residues. V gave up 3 bases and J gave up 4 bases; unmatched junction bases: 7. CDR3 sequence reads: CASSDLVAGGYNEQFF. The CDR3 DNA is TGTGCCAGCAGTGATTTGGTGGCGGGAGGGTACAATGAGCAGTTCTTC.

V and J are TRBV5-1 and TRBJ2-7; D assignment may be TRBD1 or TRBD2 (5 bases each). Germline lookup yields CDR1 SGHRS and CDR2 YFSETQ. The V and J ends lost 5 bases and 1 base respectively, with 16 bases between them. CDR3 length: 15 amino acids. The DNA for the CDR3 is TGCGCCAGCAGATTTACAGGTTCGGGGTCCTACGAGCAGTACTTC. This gives the protein CASRFTGSGSYEQYF.

The chain has TRBV14 and TRBJ2-5; D perhaps matches TRBD2 (5 bases). Germline CDR1 is SGHDN and CDR2 is FVKESK. V was trimmed by 1 base and J by 5 bases, leaving 17 bases between them. This CDR3 comprises 16 residues. The CDR3 sequence: CASSQGTVIRGETQYF. The CDR3, as DNA: TGTGCCAGCAGCCAAGGAACAGTCATACGCGGGGAGACCCAGTACTTC.

As concerns this clone: This same CDR3 is encoded by further DNA sequences in the sample. The rearrangement links TRBV29-1 to TRBJ1-2; D remains ambiguous. V shed 1 base and J shed 2 bases, with 5 bases lying between them. The CDR3 extends over 12 amino acids. Germline CDR1 reads SQVTM; CDR2 reads ANQGSEA. The CDR3 here is CSVEAGNYGYTF. Here the CDR3 DNA reads TGCAGCGTTGAAGCCGGGAACTATGGCTACACCTTC.

The V gene is TRBV7-9, the J gene TRBJ2-2; 11 positions match TRBD1. Germline values: CDR1 SEHNR, CDR2 FQNEAQ (reference sequence). The CDR3 consists of 18 residues. The V and J ends lost 4 bases and 5 bases, in that order; junction bases with no gene match: 12. CDR3 amino acids: CASSSGIGQGARTGELFF. DNA for the CDR3: TGTGCCAGCAGCTCGGGAATAGGACAGGGGGCACGAACCGGGGAGCTGTTTTTT. Drawing the rest from reference TRBV7-9 and TRBJ2-2, the complete variable domain is DTGVSQNPRHKITKRGQNVTFRCDPISEHNRLYWYRQTLGQGPEFLTYFQNEAQLEKSRLLSDRFSAERPKGSFSTLEIQRTEQGDSAMYLCASSSGIGQGARTGELFFGEGSRLTVL.

The chain employs TRBV7-9 and TRBJ2-2; the match to TRBD1 covers 7 bases. CDR1 and CDR2 (germline): SEHNR, FQNEAQ (reference sequence). This CDR3 spans 15 amino acids. Trimming at V came to 4 bases and at J to 4 bases, leaving 6 bases not matched to a gene. The CDR3 is CASSSPGTATGELFF. CDR3 sequence (DNA): TGTGCCAGCAGCTCCCCCGGGACAGCCACCGGGGAGCTGTTTTTT.

The chain employs TRBV28 and TRBJ2-3; D is perhaps TRBD1 (6 bases). The length of the CDR3 is 14 residues. The ends were cut back, 5 bases at V and 3 bases at J, with 12 bases in the middle. CDR1 is MDHEN and CDR2 is SYDVKM in the germline V gene. Here the CDR3 DNA reads TGTGCCAGCAGTACAGGGATAGGGACAGATACGCAGTATTTT. Translated: CASSTGIGTDTQYF.

The chain joins TRBV14 to TRBJ2-7; D unclear. There are 13 residues in the CDR3. Germline lookup yields CDR1 SGHDN and CDR2 FVKESK. The V end lost 0 bases, the J end lost 3 bases, and 6 bases lay between the germline ends. CDR3 amino acids: CASSQDWVYEQYF. CDR3 nucleotides: TGTGCCAGCAGCCAAGATTGGGTCTACGAGCAGTACTTC.

V gene TRBV29-1 combines with J gene TRBJ2-7, with 9 bases lining up with TRBD1. The CDR3 is 14 residues long. The V gene's germline CDR1 is SQVTM and CDR2 ANQGSEA. The trim removed 7 bases at V and 6 bases at J, leaving 13 bases unmatched. As DNA, the CDR3 is TGCAGCGCGGCAAGGGTGGGACAGGGCAGCGAGCAGTACTTC. It is translated as CSAARVGQGSEQYF.

This clone was picked up one time. V usage is TRBV4-3 and J usage is TRBJ2-7; D is uncertain. The CDR3 extends over 17 amino acids. From germline, CDR1 is LGHNA and CDR2 YSLEER. V lost 0 bases, J lost 5 bases, and 20 bases lay in between. The CDR3 protein is CASSQDKKFITRHEQYF. CDR3 DNA: TGCGCCAGCAGCCAAGATAAAAAGTTTATTACCCGGCACGAGCAGTACTTC.

The chain links TRBV5-1 to TRBJ2-7; D gene uncertain. The CDR3 has 13 amino acids. Trimming left V 5 bases short and J 0 bases short, with 9 bases between. Germline-derived CDR1 and CDR2 are SGHRS and YFSETQ. The CDR3 coding sequence is TGCGCCAGCAGGCAGGAGAGCTCCTACGAGCAGTACTTC. It codes for CASRQESSYEQYF.

The chain has TRBV19 and TRBJ1-5; a possible D gene is TRBD1 (5 bases). Trimming cost V 5 bases and J 0 bases, with 14 bases left between them. Germline V gives CDR1 LNHDA, CDR2 SQIVND (reference sequence). The CDR3 has 16 amino acids. As DNA, the CDR3 is TGTGCCAGTAGTCCATCGGGGCAGGCTAGCAATCAGCCCCAGCATTTT. It is translated as CASSPSGQASNQPQHF.

The chain carries TRBV15 and TRBJ2-1, with 10 bases aligning to TRBD2. CDR3 length: 14 residues. J lost 9 bases, V lost 5 bases, and 7 bases had no gene match. In germline, CDR1 is LNHNV, CDR2 YYDKDF (reference sequence). In DNA, the CDR3 is TGTGCCACCAGCGGGCTAGCGGGAGTCGGTGAGCAGTTCTTC. Translated, it gives CATSGLAGVGEQFF. Full variable domain (missing parts from reference TRBV15 and TRBJ2-1): DAMVIQNPRYQVTQFGKPVTLSCSQTLNHNVMYWYQQKSSQAPKLLFHYYDKDFNNEADTPDNFQSRRPNTSFCFLDIRSPGLGDTAMYLCATSGLAGVGEQFFGPGTRLTVL.

This chain joins TRBV7-3 and TRBJ2-3; tentative D call: TRBD1 (6 bases). CDR3 length: 16 amino acids. Per germline, CDR1 SGHTA and CDR2 FQGTGA. Deletions cut 2 bases from V and 2 bases from J, with 14 bases between. The CDR3, as DNA: TGTGCCAGCAGCTTACCGTCACAGGGTAACACAGATACGCAGTATTTT. Protein product: CASSLPSQGNTDTQYF.

For this clone: Distinct nucleotide sequences in the sample also encode this CDR3. The rearrangement joins TRBV27 to TRBJ2-1; 8 bases agree with TRBD2. This CDR3 is built from 14 residues. CDR1 MNHEY and CDR2 SMNVEV come from the germline V gene (reference sequence). J was trimmed by 0 bases and V by 8 bases; bases with no gene match: 3. The CDR3 nucleotides read TGTGCCAGCTCCGGGACTAGCTCCTACAATGAGCAGTTCTTC. Translated, it gives CASSGTSSYNEQFF.

As regards this clone: Other DNA sequences in this sample translate to the same CDR3. The V gene is TRBV7-9, the J gene TRBJ1-2; D uncertain. Germline V gives CDR1 SEHNR, CDR2 FQNEAQ (reference sequence). The CDR3 extends over 11 amino acids. V lost 1 base to trimming and J lost 6 bases, with 3 bases between them. DNA for the CDR3: TGTGCCAGCAGCTTAGGGGATGGCTACACCTTC. It encodes CASSLGDGYTF. The variable domain in full, with the rest retrieved from reference TRBV7-9 and TRBJ1-2, is DTGVSQNPRHKITKRGQNVTFRCDPISEHNRLYWYRQTLGQGPEFLTYFQNEAQLEKSRLLSDRFSAERPKGSFSTLEIQRTEQGDSAMYLCASSLGDGYTFGSGTRLTVV.

V gene TRBV7-9 combines with J gene TRBJ2-2; 7 nucleotides line up with TRBD2. V shed 5 bases, J shed 7 bases, and the junction held 13 bases outside the gene matches. Germline V lookup: CDR1 SEHNR, CDR2 FQNEAQ (reference sequence). CDR3 length: 16 residues. The CDR3 here is CASSGGDGGGVGELFF. For the CDR3, the DNA is TGTGCCAGCAGCGGCGGAGACGGGGGAGGGGTCGGGGAGCTGTTTTTT.

In its sample, this clone was seen many times. The chain links TRBV15 to TRBJ1-4; TRBD1 matches 9 bases. Germline CDR1 LNHNV, CDR2 YYDKDF (reference sequence). The CDR3 runs 14 residues. Unmatched junction bases numbered 5, after V lost 4 bases and J lost 8 bases. The CDR3 nucleotides read TGTGCCACCAGCAAGGACAGGGGTGGCGAAAAACTGTTTTTT. Translation gives CATSKDRGGEKLFF.

V is TRBV11-2 and J is TRBJ2-3; perhaps TRBD2 as D (5 bases). V dropped 1 base and J dropped 2 bases, with 10 bases sitting between them. There are 15 residues in the CDR3. CDR1 and CDR2 from the germline V gene are SGHAT and FQNNGV. The CDR3 is CASSLVLALTDTQYF. The DNA of the CDR3 is TGTGCCAGCAGCTTAGTTCTAGCCCTCACAGATACGCAGTATTTT.

The table lists this clone with a few counts. Other nucleotide sequences from this sample produce the same CDR3. This rearrangement joins TRBV29-1 to TRBJ1-1; no definite D call. CDR1 is SQVTM, CDR2 ANQGSEA, per germline. Trimming removed 6 bases at V and 0 bases at J, with 8 bases between. The CDR3 is 12 residues long. DNA of the CDR3: TGCAGCGTCGGTGTTATGAACACTGAAGCTTTCTTT. Residues: CSVGVMNTEAFF.

The chain joins TRBV13 to TRBJ2-7; D gene unclear. V lost 1 base and J 1 base, leaving 5 bases between the germline ends. The CDR3 totals 13 residues. Germline V gene sequence: CDR1 PRHDT, CDR2 FYEKMQ (reference sequence). In nucleotides, the CDR3 is TGTGCCAGCAGCTTAGTCGGATCCTACGAGCAGTACTTC. Translation: CASSLVGSYEQYF.

V usage is TRBV2 and J usage is TRBJ2-4, with D uncertain. This CDR3 spans 12 amino acids. V lost 4 bases and J 6 bases, leaving 7 bases between the germline ends. Per germline, CDR1 SNHLY and CDR2 FYNNEI. The CDR3 coding sequence is TGTGCCAGCAGTGGAGAAAGAAACATTCAGTACTTC. As protein: CASSGERNIQYF.

V and J are TRBV7-9 and TRBJ2-1, with TRBD1 identical over 9 bases. Germline assignment: CDR1 SEHNR and CDR2 FQNEAQ (reference sequence). The CDR3 covers 16 residues. V shed 6 bases, J shed 3 bases, and the junction held 9 bases outside the gene matches. CDR3 in amino acids: CASSPDRGPRYNEQFF. CDR3 bases: TGTGCCAGCAGTCCGGACAGGGGACCTCGCTACAATGAGCAGTTCTTC.

The chain has TRBV5-1 and TRBJ2-3, with a weak D call TRBD1 (5 bases). The germline gives CDR1 SGHRS, CDR2 YFSETQ. The CDR3 contains 17 residues. V lost 3 bases, J lost 5 bases, and 22 bases lay in between. The CDR3 is CASSSQGNQPSLDTQYF. CDR3 nucleotides: TGCGCCAGCAGCTCGCAGGGAAATCAACCCTCGTTAGATACGCAGTATTTT.

The V and J genes are TRBV28 and TRBJ2-7; 7 positions agree with TRBD1. V lost 8 bases to trimming and J lost 4 bases; unmatched junction nucleotides: 14. Germline V gene sequence: CDR1 MDHEN, CDR2 SYDVKM. This CDR3 is 15 amino acids long. In nucleotides, the CDR3 is TGTGCCAGCGAGAAGGGCCGGGACAGAGTTTACGAGCAGTACTTC. It yields the protein CASEKGRDRVYEQYF.

The chain employs TRBV7-9 and TRBJ2-7; tentatively, D is TRBD1 or TRBD2 (5 bases each). Germline CDR1 SEHNR, CDR2 FQNEAQ (reference sequence). V lost 9 bases, J lost 1 base, and 19 bases lay in between. The CDR3 totals 15 residues. The CDR3 nucleotides read TGTGCCAGTCGAAAAGGTGAGGGGCCGTCCTACGAGCAGTACTTC. It translates to CASRKGEGPSYEQYF. Filled out from reference TRBV7-9 and TRBJ2-7, the complete variable domain reads DTGVSQNPRHKITKRGQNVTFRCDPISEHNRLYWYRQTLGQGPEFLTYFQNEAQLEKSRLLSDRFSAERPKGSFSTLEIQRTEQGDSAMYLCASRKGEGPSYEQYFGPGTRLTVT.

V and J are TRBV7-9 and TRBJ1-2; 9 bases match TRBD1. Germline loops: CDR1 SEHNR, CDR2 FQNEAQ (reference sequence). The CDR3 runs 18 residues. With V trimmed by 0 bases and J by 4 bases, 12 bases remained unmatched. CDR3 region: CASSLADGTGWASYGYTF. The CDR3 DNA sequence: TGTGCCAGCAGCTTAGCCGATGGGACAGGGTGGGCGTCCTATGGCTACACCTTC.

This chain joins TRBV27 and TRBJ2-2; TRBD2 matches at 11 bases. Germline CDR1 reads MNHEY; CDR2 reads SMNVEV (reference sequence). The CDR3 spans 18 residues. J gave up 3 bases and V 0 bases, and 6 bases lay outside the gene matches. CDR3 nucleotide sequence: TGTGCCAGCAGTTTATCGCCACTACTAGCGGGAGACACCGGGGAGCTGTTTTTT. Amino acid sequence: CASSLSPLLAGDTGELFF.

The chain employs TRBV14 and TRBJ2-5; D is perhaps TRBD2 (5 bases). This CDR3 spans 14 amino acids. The germline CDR1 and CDR2 sequences are SGHDN and FVKESK. V was pared by 4 bases and J by 5 bases, with 14 bases between. The CDR3 bases are TGTGCCAGCAGCCCCCTTGGGGAGCAGGAGACCCAGTACTTC. Protein: CASSPLGEQETQYF. The variable domain in full, with the rest retrieved from reference TRBV14 and TRBJ2-5, is EAGVTQFPSHSVIEKGQTVTLRCDPISGHDNLYWYRRVMGKEIKFLLHFVKESKQDESGMPNNRFLAERTGGTYSTLKVQPAELEDSGVYFCASSPLGEQETQYFGPGTRLLVL.

Concerning this clone: The sample contains more than one DNA sequence encoding this CDR3. The gene calls are TRBV30 and TRBJ2-5; tentatively, D is TRBD2 (6 bases). Germline CDR1 GTSNPN, CDR2 SVGIG (reference sequence). Trimming took 0 bases from V and 4 from J, leaving 9 bases between them. The CDR3 is 13 amino acids. CDR3 amino acids: CAWSVAGGETQYF. As DNA, the CDR3 is TGTGCCTGGAGTGTAGCCGGGGGAGAGACCCAGTACTTC.

In this sample, this clone turned up once. V gene TRBV7-9 combines with J gene TRBJ2-1; the D gene could be TRBD1 or TRBD2 (5 bases each). V was clipped by 5 bases and J by 6 bases, with 11 bases between them. The CDR3 covers 13 residues. Germline V gene data show CDR1 as SEHNR and CDR2 as FQNEAQ (reference sequence). In DNA form, the CDR3 reads TGTGCCAGCAGCCGTGAGGGGTCCAATGAGCAGTTCTTC. Translation: CASSREGSNEQFF.